This T cell receptor beta chain originates from a study of T-cell reconstitution after alpha-beta-depleted transplantation in children (dated by TCRdb to about 2016). Study-wide context: Using TCR repertoire profiling, the study quantitatively followed how T-cell immune reconstitution unfolded in children after TCRalphabeta/CD19-depleted allogeneic hematopoietic cell transplantation.

Library construction relied on PCR. Sequencing relied on an Illumina HiSeq 2500. TCR libraries were prepared with molecular barcoding, using unique molecular identifiers to normalize TCRbeta repertoire quantification. Using fastp trimming at Q25 and MiXCR clonotype assembly, TCRdb reanalyzed the public sequencing data and kept in-frame beta chains. Rows with a matching CDR3 protein are joined into one entry that keeps the most common DNA and genes. Recorded for this sample are approximately 390,000 distinct CDR3 sequences; about a tenth of them occurred a single time. In total, the top ten clones hold roughly 5.1% of the sample. CDR1 and CDR2 are read off the germline V gene (reference sequence) as SGHKS and YYEKEE. The germline V end is reduced by 3 bases and the J end by 8 bases; junction bases left unmatched: 9. Taken from cysteine to phenylalanine, the CDR3 has 15 residues. CDR3 DNA only is kept here, 45 bases in frame from base 1.

This clonotype was detected a few times. It lacks a known antigen. No base qualities exist here, and no much larger clone lies one base off it. The source of this sequence is a human donor who donated a stem cell graft to a child with acute myeloid leukemia. The specimen comprised PBMCs from the stem cell graft donor, sampled from the stem cell graft. The sequence joins TRBV5-5 to TRBJ1-4, with 8 middle bases fitting TRBD1. The CDR3 reads CASSWGTGGSEKLFF. The nucleotide sequence reads as follows: TGTGCCAGCAGCTGGGGTACAGGGGGGAGCGAAAAACTGTTTTTT.